This TCR beta chain is from a study of T cell responses to AZD1222 COVID-19 vaccine. Repertoires were generated with immunoSEQ multiplex PCR, while TCRdb's copy carries only in-frame clones and drops some. The table has more than 140,000 clones, about 90% seen once; the top ten hold approximately 5.3%. V was shortened by 4 bases and J by 7 bases, with 18 bases between the two germline ends. The CDR3 is 14 amino acids. Germline V gene sequence: CDR1 GTSNPN, CDR2 SVGIG (reference sequence). This clonotype was obtained from an adult in good health. The chain links TRBV30 to TRBJ2-3; TRBD2 is a possible D gene (5 bases). The sample consisted of peripheral blood, taken on day 0 of AZD1222 vaccination. The CDR3: CAWKYQRSSNTQYF. In nucleotides, the CDR3 is TGTGCCTGGAAGTACCAGCGGAGTAGCAATACGCAGTATTTT.